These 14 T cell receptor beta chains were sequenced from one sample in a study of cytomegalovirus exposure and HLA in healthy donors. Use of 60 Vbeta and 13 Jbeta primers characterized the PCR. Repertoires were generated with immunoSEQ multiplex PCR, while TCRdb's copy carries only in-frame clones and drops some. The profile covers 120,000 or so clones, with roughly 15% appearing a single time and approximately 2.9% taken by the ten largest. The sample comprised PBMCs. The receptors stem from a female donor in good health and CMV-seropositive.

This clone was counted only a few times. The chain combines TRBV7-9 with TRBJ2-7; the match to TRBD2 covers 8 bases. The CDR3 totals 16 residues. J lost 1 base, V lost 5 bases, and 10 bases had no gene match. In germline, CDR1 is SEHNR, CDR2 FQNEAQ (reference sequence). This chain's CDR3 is CASSLGTSSFSYEQYF. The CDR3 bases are TGTGCCAGCAGCCTTGGGACTAGTAGTTTTTCCTACGAGCAGTACTTC.

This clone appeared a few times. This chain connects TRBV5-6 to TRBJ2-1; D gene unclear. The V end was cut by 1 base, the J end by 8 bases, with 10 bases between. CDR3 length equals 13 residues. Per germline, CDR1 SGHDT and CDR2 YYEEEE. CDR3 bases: TGTGCCAGCAGCTTGTCTACTCGTGATGAGCAGTTCTTC. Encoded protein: CASSLSTRDEQFF.

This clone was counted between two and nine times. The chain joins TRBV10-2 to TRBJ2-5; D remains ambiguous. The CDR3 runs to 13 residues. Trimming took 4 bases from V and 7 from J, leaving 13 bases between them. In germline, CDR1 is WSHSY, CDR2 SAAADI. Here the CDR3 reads CASSAVAGWTQYF. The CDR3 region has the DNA TGCGCCAGCAGTGCCGTAGCCGGGTGGACCCAGTACTTC.

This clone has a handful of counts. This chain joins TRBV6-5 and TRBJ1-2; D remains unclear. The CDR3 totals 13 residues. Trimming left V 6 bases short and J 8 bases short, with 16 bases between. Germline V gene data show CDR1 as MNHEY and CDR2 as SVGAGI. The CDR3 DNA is TGTGCCAGCAGCCGGACGGTGACGGGAGGCTACACCTTC. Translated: CASSRTVTGGYTF.

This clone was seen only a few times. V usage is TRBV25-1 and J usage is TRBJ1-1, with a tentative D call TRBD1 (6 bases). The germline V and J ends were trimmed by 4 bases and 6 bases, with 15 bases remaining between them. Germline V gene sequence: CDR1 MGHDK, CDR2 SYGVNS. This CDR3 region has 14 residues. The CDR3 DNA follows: TGTGCCAGCAGTGTTCCAGGGCCAGGGGCTGAAGCTTTCTTT. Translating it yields CASSVPGPGAEAFF.

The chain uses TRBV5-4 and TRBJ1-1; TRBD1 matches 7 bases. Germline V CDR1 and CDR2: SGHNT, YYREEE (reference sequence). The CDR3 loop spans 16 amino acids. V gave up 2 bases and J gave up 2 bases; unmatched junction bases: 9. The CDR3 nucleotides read TGTGCCAGCAGCTTTCTCACTACAGGGGACAACACTGAAGCTTTCTTT. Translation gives CASSFLTTGDNTEAFF. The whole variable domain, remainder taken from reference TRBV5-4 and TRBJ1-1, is ETGVTQSPTHLIKTRGQQVTLRCSSQSGHNTVSWYQQALGQGPQFIFQYYREEENGRGNFPPRFSGLQFPNYSSELNVNALELDDSALYLCASSFLTTGDNTEAFFGQGTRLTVV.

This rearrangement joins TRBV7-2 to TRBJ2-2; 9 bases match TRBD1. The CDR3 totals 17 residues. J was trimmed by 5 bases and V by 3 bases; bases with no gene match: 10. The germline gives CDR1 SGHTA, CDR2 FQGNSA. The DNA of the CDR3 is TGTGCCAGCAGCTTGGATACCGGGACAGGGAGGACCGGGGAGCTGTTTTTT. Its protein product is CASSLDTGTGRTGELFF.

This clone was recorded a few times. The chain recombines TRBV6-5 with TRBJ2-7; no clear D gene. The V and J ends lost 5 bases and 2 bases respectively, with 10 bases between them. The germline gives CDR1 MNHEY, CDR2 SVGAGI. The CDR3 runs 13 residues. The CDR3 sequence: CASSVGPAYEQYF. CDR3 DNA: TGTGCCAGCAGTGTTGGGCCAGCCTACGAGCAGTACTTC.

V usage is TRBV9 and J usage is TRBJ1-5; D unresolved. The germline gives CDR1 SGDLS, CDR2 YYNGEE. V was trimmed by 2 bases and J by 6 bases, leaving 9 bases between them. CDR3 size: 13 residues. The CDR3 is CASSVQAGQPQHF. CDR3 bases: TGTGCCAGCAGCGTCCAGGCAGGTCAGCCCCAGCATTTT.

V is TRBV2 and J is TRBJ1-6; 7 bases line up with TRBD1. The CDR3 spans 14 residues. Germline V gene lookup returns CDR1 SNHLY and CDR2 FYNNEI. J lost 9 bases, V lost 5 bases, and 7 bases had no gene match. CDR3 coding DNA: TGTGCCAGCAGTACACAGGGGAGCGGTTCACCCCTCCACTTT. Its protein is CASSTQGSGSPLHF.

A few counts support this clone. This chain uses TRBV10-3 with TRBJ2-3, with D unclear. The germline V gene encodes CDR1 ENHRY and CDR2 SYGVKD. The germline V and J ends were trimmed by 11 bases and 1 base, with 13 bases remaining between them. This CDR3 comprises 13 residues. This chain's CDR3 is CASSDFGTDTQYF. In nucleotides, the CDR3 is TGTGCCTCTTCAGATTTCGGCACAGATACGCAGTATTTT.

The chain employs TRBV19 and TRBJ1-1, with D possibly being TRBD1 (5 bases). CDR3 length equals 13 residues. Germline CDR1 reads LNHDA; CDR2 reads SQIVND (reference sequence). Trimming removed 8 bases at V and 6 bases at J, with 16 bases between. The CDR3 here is CASGGVIGAEAFF. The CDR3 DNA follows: TGTGCCAGTGGGGGGGTGATAGGGGCTGAAGCTTTCTTT.

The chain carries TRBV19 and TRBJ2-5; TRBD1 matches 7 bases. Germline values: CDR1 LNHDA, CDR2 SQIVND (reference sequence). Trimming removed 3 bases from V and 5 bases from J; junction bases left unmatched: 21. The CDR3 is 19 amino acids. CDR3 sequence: CASSMLLGQGDPQPETQYF. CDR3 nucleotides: TGTGCCAGTAGTATGTTGTTGGGCCAGGGGGATCCGCAGCCTGAGACCCAGTACTTC.

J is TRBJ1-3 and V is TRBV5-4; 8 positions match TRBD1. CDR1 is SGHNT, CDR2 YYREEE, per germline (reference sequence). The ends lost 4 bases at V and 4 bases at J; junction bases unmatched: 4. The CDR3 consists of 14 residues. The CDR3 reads CASSTGGAGNTIYF. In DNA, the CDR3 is TGTGCCAGCAGCACAGGGGGTGCAGGAAACACCATATATTTT.